Each of the 26 T cell receptor beta chains below was sequenced from the same sample in a study of OX40 agonist ivuxolimab in advanced cancers. Sequencing was performed with immunoSEQ multiplex PCR; in TCRdb, only in-frame clones are kept and a portion is missing. This table holds 70,000 or so clones, about 85% found once. Here the sequenced sample was CD4+ or CD8+ T cells sorted from blood, taken in a trial of the OX40 agonist ivuxolimab. The receptors shown here come from an adult with an advanced solid tumor such as melanoma, head and neck, liver or kidney cancer.

As for this clone: A junction boundary mismatches the germline segment, possibly from a read error. This chain's CDR3 is CAGSLVGGRNTGELFF. The DNA for the CDR3 is TGCGCCGGCAGCTTGGTGGGCGGGAGGAACACCGGGGAGCTGTTTTTT. The J gene is TRBJ2-2, the V gene TRBV5-1; 7 bases match TRBD2. The CDR3 sequence is 16 residues long. Germline V lookup: CDR1 SGHRS, CDR2 YFSETQ.

The chain joins TRBV7-2 to TRBJ1-2; D perhaps matches TRBD1 (6 bases). The germline CDR1 and CDR2 sequences are SGHTA and FQGNSA. This CDR3 contains 15 residues. Trimming removed 5 bases at V and 8 bases at J, with 21 bases between. CDR3 bases: TGTGCCAGCAGCCCCCAAGGGGGTCGAAGTCACGGCTACACCTTC. Translation gives CASSPQGGRSHGYTF.

The chain employs TRBV28 and TRBJ2-1, with 11 bases matching TRBD2. Unmatched junction bases numbered 6, after V lost 6 bases and J lost 8 bases. The CDR3 loop spans 14 amino acids. The germline CDR1 and CDR2 sequences are MDHEN and SYDVKM. CDR3 in DNA: TGTGCCAGCAGGACTAGCGGGGTGCTTTATGAGCAGTTCTTC. Its protein is CASRTSGVLYEQFF. The variable domain in full, completed from reference TRBV28 and TRBJ2-1, reads DVKVTQSSRYLVKRTGEKVFLECVQDMDHENMFWYRQDPGLGLRLIYFSYDVKMKEKGDIPEGYSVSREKKERFSLILESASTNQTSMYLCASRTSGVLYEQFFGPGTRLTVL.

The V call is TRBV10-3, the J call TRBJ2-7; 10 bases map to TRBD1. In germline, CDR1 is ENHRY, CDR2 SYGVKD. The CDR3 sequence is 15 residues long. After removal of 4 bases from V and 5 bases from J, the junction contained 8 bases not matched to a gene. The CDR3, as DNA: TGTGCCATCAGTGGGCCGGGACAGGGGATTAACGAGCAGTACTTC. Translation: CAISGPGQGINEQYF.

The V gene is TRBV7-2, the J gene TRBJ2-3; 7 bases map to TRBD1. Trimming at V came to 5 bases and at J to 6 bases, leaving 17 bases not matched to a gene. CDR1 is SGHTA, CDR2 FQGNSA, per germline. This CDR3 has 17 amino acids. CDR3 sequence (DNA): TGTGCCAGCAGCGGCTTTACAGGGGAAGAGTTGTTGGATACGCAGTATTTT. It is translated as CASSGFTGEELLDTQYF. Combining the CDR3 with reference TRBV7-2 and TRBJ2-3 gives the whole variable domain GAGVSQSPSNKVTEKGKDVELRCDPISGHTALYWYRQSLGQGLEFLIYFQGNSAPDKSGLPSDRFSAERTGGSVSTLTIQRTQQEDSAVYLCASSGFTGEELLDTQYFGPGTRLTVL.

This sequence joins TRBV6-1 and TRBJ2-1; 12 bases agree with TRBD2. V trimming: 5 bases; J trimming: 5 bases; junction bases outside the gene matches: 4. Germline V gene data show CDR1 as MNHNS and CDR2 as SASEGT. The CDR3 sequence is 15 residues long. The CDR3 nucleotides are TGTGCCAGCAGTCAACTAGCGGGAGGCGACAATGAGCAGTTCTTC. It translates to CASSQLAGGDNEQFF.

This chain connects TRBV10-3 to TRBJ2-7; D unclear. The germline gives CDR1 ENHRY, CDR2 SYGVKD. The length of the CDR3 is 12 residues. Trimming removed 5 bases from V and 4 bases from J, with 9 bases in between. The chain's CDR3 is CAISQPNYEQYF. The CDR3 DNA follows: TGTGCCATCAGTCAGCCTAATTACGAGCAGTACTTC.

The CDR3 sequence is CASSGAQGPYEQYF. CDR3 bases: TGTGCCAGCAGCGGGGCACAGGGCCCCTACGAGCAGTACTTC. The chain combines TRBV5-4 with TRBJ2-5, with a possible D match to TRBD1 (6 bases). The J call may not be correct, given that the DNA end is closer to TRBJ2-7. The germline gives CDR1 SGHNT, CDR2 YYREEE (reference sequence). There are 14 residues in the CDR3.

This chain connects TRBV6-5 to TRBJ2-7, with D perhaps matching TRBD2 (5 bases). V was trimmed by 0 bases and J by 3 bases, leaving 15 bases between them. CDR1 MNHEY and CDR2 SVGAGI come from the germline V gene. There are 16 residues in the CDR3. The CDR3 is CASSYSLMRARYEQYF. The CDR3 bases are TGTGCCAGCAGTTACTCGCTGATGAGGGCTCGCTACGAGCAGTACTTC.

The rearrangement links TRBV7-2 to TRBJ1-2; possible D gene TRBD1, 6 bases. This CDR3 contains 15 residues. V lost 0 bases and J 4 bases, leaving 12 bases between the germline ends. The germline V gene has CDR1 SGHTA and CDR2 FQGNSA. In DNA form, the CDR3 reads TGTGCCAGCAGCTTAGCGGGGGGCGCTGGCTATGGCTACACCTTC. Translation gives CASSLAGGAGYGYTF.

In this sample, this clone turned up once. The chain employs TRBV6-5 and TRBJ1-1; a weak D match, TRBD1 (5 bases). Per the germline V gene, CDR1 is MNHEY and CDR2 is SVGAGI. V was trimmed by 8 bases and J by 3 bases, leaving 16 bases between them. The CDR3 is made up of 14 amino acids. The CDR3 bases are TGTGCCAGCTTTGGCAGGGCGGCCGACACTGAAGCTTTCTTT. Translation: CASFGRAADTEAFF.

The chain couples TRBV10-3 to TRBJ2-7; a possible D gene is TRBD1 (6 bases). With 6 bases removed from V and 4 bases from J, the gap between germline ends came to 13 bases. Looked up from germline, CDR1 is ENHRY and CDR2 is SYGVKD. The length of the CDR3 is 13 residues. The CDR3 here is CAIRDSGGYEQYF. For the CDR3, the DNA is TGTGCCATCAGGGACAGCGGTGGATACGAGCAGTACTTC.

The chain is built from TRBV5-1 and TRBJ2-7; 10 bases agree with TRBD1. The CDR3 is 15 amino acids. V trimming: 2 bases; J trimming: 2 bases; junction bases outside the gene matches: 4. Germline V gives CDR1 SGHRS, CDR2 YFSETQ. The CDR3 sequence is CASSLGTGATYEQYF. In DNA, the CDR3 is TGCGCCAGCAGCTTAGGGACAGGGGCGACCTACGAGCAGTACTTC.

V is TRBV5-1 and J is TRBJ2-1, with a weak D call TRBD2 (6 bases). V lost 4 bases and J 4 bases, leaving 18 bases between the germline ends. Germline CDR1 reads SGHRS; CDR2 reads YFSETQ. The CDR3 contains 16 residues. The chain's CDR3 is CASSLGGGVAYNEQFF. The CDR3, as DNA: TGCGCCAGCAGCCTTGGAGGCGGGGTTGCATACAATGAGCAGTTCTTC.

The genes are TRBV4-2 and TRBJ2-7; the D is unclear. The CDR3 sequence is 12 residues long. V was trimmed by 3 bases and J by 7 bases, leaving 10 bases between them. The germline V gene has CDR1 LGHNA and CDR2 YNFKEQ. The CDR3 coding sequence is TGTGCCAGCAGCCACGATACCGGGGAGCAGTACTTC. It codes for CASSHDTGEQYF.

This rearrangement joins TRBV7-2 to TRBJ2-7; no reliable D call. CDR3 length: 13 residues. Trimming pared 5 bases from V and 1 base from J, leaving 9 bases between. Germline V gene lookup returns CDR1 SGHTA and CDR2 FQGNSA. DNA of the CDR3: TGTGCCAGCAGCCCCATCCAGTCCTACGAGCAGTACTTC. Protein sequence: CASSPIQSYEQYF.

The J gene is TRBJ1-1, the V gene TRBV5-1, with D hard to call. Trimming cost V 2 bases and J 5 bases, with 13 bases left between them. This CDR3 has 14 amino acids. CDR1 and CDR2 (germline): SGHRS, YFSETQ. The CDR3 DNA is TGCGCCAGCAGCTTTTACGTTACGGGAACTGAAGCTTTCTTT. Translating it yields CASSFYVTGTEAFF.

This rearrangement joins TRBV27 to TRBJ2-5; 10 nucleotides agree with TRBD1. The CDR3 runs to 16 residues. Trimming at V came to 5 bases and at J to 5 bases, leaving 11 bases not matched to a gene. Germline V gene lookup returns CDR1 MNHEY and CDR2 SMNVEV (reference sequence). This chain's CDR3 is CASSPRDRGFRETQYF. CDR3 in DNA: TGTGCCAGCAGTCCCCGGGACAGGGGTTTTCGGGAGACCCAGTACTTC.

The chain couples TRBV5-1 to TRBJ2-3; 9 nucleotides match TRBD2. CDR1 is SGHRS and CDR2 is YFSETQ in the germline V gene. The CDR3 is 16 amino acids. After removal of 0 bases from V and 2 bases from J, the junction contained 4 bases not matched to a gene. CDR3 amino acids: CASSLGTSVNTDTQYF. For the CDR3, the DNA is TGCGCCAGCAGCTTGGGGACTAGCGTCAACACAGATACGCAGTATTTT.

V is TRBV2 and J is TRBJ1-1; D not certain. Germline V CDR1 and CDR2: SNHLY, FYNNEI. V was pared by 2 bases and J by 3 bases, with 10 bases between. This CDR3 has 14 residues. CDR3: CASSESMAHTEAFF. CDR3 coding DNA: TGTGCCAGCAGTGAATCGATGGCCCACACTGAAGCTTTCTTT.

The chain joins TRBV5-1 to TRBJ2-3, with 9 positions matching TRBD1. Germline CDR1 and CDR2: SGHRS and YFSETQ. V lost 2 bases, J lost 4 bases, and 5 bases stayed unmatched. This CDR3 contains 15 residues. Here the CDR3 DNA reads TGCGCCAGCAGCTTCGACAGGGGGGCGGCAGATACGCAGTATTTT. Its translation is CASSFDRGAADTQYF.

Worth noting for this clone: Within the sample, other DNA sequences also encode this same CDR3. This chain joins TRBV6-6 and TRBJ1-5; D gene uncertain. Germline CDR1 and CDR2: MNHNY and SVGAGI (reference sequence). The CDR3 runs 15 residues. Trimming left V 4 bases short and J 2 bases short, with 12 bases between. The CDR3 protein is CASSSILAGNQPQHF. The CDR3 DNA is TGTGCCAGCAGTTCCATTCTCGCTGGCAATCAGCCCCAGCATTTT.

The V and J genes are TRBV28 and TRBJ2-6; a possible D gene is TRBD2 (6 bases). The V end was cut by 5 bases, the J end by 0 bases, with 11 bases between. Germline assignment: CDR1 MDHEN and CDR2 SYDVKM. The CDR3 is made up of 16 amino acids. The CDR3 region has the DNA TGTGCCAGCAGTGAAGCGGGTTACTCTGGGGCCAACGTCCTGACTTTC. As protein: CASSEAGYSGANVLTF.

This clone came up a few times. V and J are TRBV28 and TRBJ1-5, with D perhaps matching TRBD1 (6 bases). The germline CDR1 and CDR2 sequences are MDHEN and SYDVKM. The CDR3 totals 15 residues. V lost 5 bases, J lost 3 bases, and 14 bases lay in between. CDR3 protein: CASSPRGVPNQPQHF. As DNA, the CDR3 is TGTGCCAGCAGTCCCAGGGGAGTCCCCAATCAGCCCCAGCATTTT.

The genes are TRBV28 and TRBJ1-5; possible D gene TRBD1, 6 bases. The CDR3 contains 15 residues. V gave up 6 bases and J gave up 2 bases, with 14 bases separating them. Germline loops: CDR1 MDHEN, CDR2 SYDVKM. The CDR3 bases are TGTGCCAGCAGGGCTGGGGGGGGCGGCAATCAGCCCCAGCATTTT. It codes for CASRAGGGGNQPQHF.

The chain recombines TRBV11-3 with TRBJ2-7; possible D gene TRBD2, 5 bases. V lost 1 base and J 5 bases, leaving 6 bases between the germline ends. The CDR3 is 12 amino acids. Germline CDR1 reads SGHNT; CDR2 reads YENEEA. CDR3 sequence (DNA): TGTGCCAGCAGCTTAGGGCGGGACGAGCAGTACTTC. It is translated as CASSLGRDEQYF.